These T cell receptor beta chains were read from a single sample in a study of early stage breast cancer tumors. Sequenced by immunoSEQ multiplex PCR; TCRdb stores in-frame clones only, minus some. The sample yields around 78,000 clones, 65% to 85% seen once. The specimen sequenced was blood. The receptors stem from a person in their sixties or seventies with breast cancer. Each CDR3 is given with its conserved first and last residue. Each record gives: J gene, D gene, CDR3 length, V gene, clone size, CDR3 protein, CDR3 DNA. A D gene is named only where the DNA matches it firmly. Clone size, where shown, is once, few, many, or a class for clones that have expanded.

TRBJ2-1,TRBD2,16,TRBV5-1,NA,CASSLALAGGYNEQFF,TGCGCCAGCAGCTTGGCGCTAGCGGGGGGATACAATGAGCAGTTCTTC
TRBJ2-7,TRBD2,17,TRBV11-2,NA,CASSHPRESGRAYEQYF,TGTGCCAGCAGCCACCCTCGGGAGAGCGGGAGGGCCTACGAGCAGTACTTC
TRBJ2-3,NA,16,TRBV10-1,NA,CASNSERERKTDTQYF,TGCGCCAGCAACTCAGAGAGGGAGAGAAAGACAGATACGCAGTATTTT
TRBJ1-1,NA,13,TRBV4-3,once,CASSRGMNTEAFF,TGCGCCAGCAGCAGGGGCATGAACACTGAAGCTTTCTTT
TRBJ2-2,NA,15,TRBV7-2,NA,CASSLRPLLTGELFF,TGTGCCAGCAGCTTACGCCCCTTACTTACCGGGGAGCTGTTTTTT
TRBJ2-3,NA,12,TRBV11-2,NA,CASSLVGDTQYF,TGTGCCAGCAGCTTAGTGGGAGATACGCAGTATTTT
TRBJ2-2,TRBD2,16,TRBV11-2,few,CASSIRLAPNTGELFF,TGTGCCAGCAGCATCCGACTAGCGCCGAACACCGGGGAGCTGTTTTTT
TRBJ2-1,NA,16,TRBV10-3,NA,CAISVRPTLPRDEQFF,TGTGCCATCAGTGTAAGACCCACGCTCCCCCGGGATGAGCAGTTCTTC
TRBJ2-7,TRBD1,13,TRBV6-5,NA,CASSSLGTGKGYF,TGTGCCAGCAGTTCCCTTGGGACAGGGAAGGGGTACTTC
TRBJ2-1,TRBD2,15,TRBV5-1,NA,CASSLAGRANNEQFF,TGCGCCAGCAGCTTGGCCGGGAGGGCTAACAATGAGCAGTTCTTC
TRBJ1-5,NA,14,TRBV18,NA,CASSPDGGGQPQHF,TGTGCCAGCTCACCGGATGGGGGCGGCCAGCCCCAGCATTTT
TRBJ1-1,NA,13,TRBV28,NA,CAIRGRRNTEAFF,TGTGCCATCAGGGGACGGAGGAACACTGAAGCTTTCTTT
TRBJ2-7,TRBD1,17,TRBV15,NA,CATSRDYFSGQGYEQYF,TGTGCCACCAGCAGAGATTATTTTAGCGGACAGGGCTACGAGCAGTACTTC
TRBJ2-5,TRBD2,14,TRBV5-1,NA,CASSSGGIQETQYF,TGCGCCAGCAGCTCCGGGGGGATTCAAGAGACCCAGTACTTC
TRBJ1-1,NA,14,TRBV7-9,NA,CASSLSGQNTEAFF,TGTGCCAGCAGCTTATCGGGGCAGAACACTGAAGCTTTCTTT
TRBJ2-2,NA,15,TRBV5-5,NA,CASSSPWGGSGELFF,TGTGCCAGCAGCTCTCCTTGGGGGGGCTCCGGGGAGCTGTTTTTT
TRBJ2-1,TRBD2,15,TRBV19,once,CASSRTSGSVNEQFF,TGTGCCAGTAGCAGGACTAGCGGGAGCGTCAATGAGCAGTTCTTC
TRBJ1-5,NA,15,TRBV15,NA,CATRPGRVSAQPQHF,TGTGCCACCAGGCCGGGCAGGGTATCTGCTCAGCCCCAGCATTTT
TRBJ2-1,NA,15,TRBV11-2,NA,CASSRERSSYNEQFF,TGTGCCAGCAGCCGGGAGCGCAGCTCCTACAATGAGCAGTTCTTC
TRBJ2-7,NA,13,TRBV5-1,NA,CASSLGRSYEQYF,TGCGCCAGCAGCTTAGGTCGCTCCTACGAGCAGTACTTC
TRBJ2-5,TRBD2,17,TRBV5-4,NA,CASSPSLQREGSETQYF,TGTGCCAGCAGTCCCAGCCTCCAGCGGGAGGGCAGTGAGACCCAGTACTTC
TRBJ1-2,NA,14,TRBV19,few,CASSIDSVDYGYTF,TGTGCCAGTAGTATCGACAGCGTAGACTATGGCTACACCTTC
TRBJ1-5,TRBD1,15,TRBV18,NA,CASSEQGASNQPQHF,TGTGCCAGCTCAGAACAGGGGGCAAGCAATCAGCCCCAGCATTTT
TRBJ1-1,NA,13,TRBV7-9,NA,CASYSGGNTEAFF,TGTGCCAGCTACTCCGGGGGGAACACTGAAGCTTTCTTT
TRBJ2-5,TRBD2,16,TRBV11-3,once,CASSLSSGIEGETQYF,TGTGCCAGCAGCTTATCCAGCGGGATAGAAGGAGAGACCCAGTACTTC
TRBJ2-5,NA,14,TRBV18,NA,CASSPPYPRETQYF,TGTGCCAGCTCACCACCCTATCCACGGGAGACCCAGTACTTC
TRBJ2-3,TRBD2,16,TRBV7-9,NA,CASSLHGTSGTDTQYF,TGTGCCAGCAGCTTACACGGGACTAGCGGTACAGATACGCAGTATTTT
TRBJ2-7,NA,16,TRBV15,NA,CATSSQGGATSGEQYF,TGTGCCACCAGCTCGCAAGGAGGGGCCACCTCGGGGGAGCAGTACTTC